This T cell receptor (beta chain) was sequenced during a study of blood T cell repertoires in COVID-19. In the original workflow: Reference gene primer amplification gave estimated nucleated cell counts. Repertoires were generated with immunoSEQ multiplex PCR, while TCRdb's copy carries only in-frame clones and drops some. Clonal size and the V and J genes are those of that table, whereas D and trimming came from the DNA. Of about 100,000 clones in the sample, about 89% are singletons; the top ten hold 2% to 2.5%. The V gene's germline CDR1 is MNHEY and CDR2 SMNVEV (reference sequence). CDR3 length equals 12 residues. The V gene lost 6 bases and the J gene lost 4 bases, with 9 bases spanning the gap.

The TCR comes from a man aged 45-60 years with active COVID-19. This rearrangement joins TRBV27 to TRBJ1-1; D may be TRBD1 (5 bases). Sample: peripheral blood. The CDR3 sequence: CASRGRGTEAFF. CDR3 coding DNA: TGTGCCAGCAGGGGGCGCGGCACTGAAGCTTTCTTT.